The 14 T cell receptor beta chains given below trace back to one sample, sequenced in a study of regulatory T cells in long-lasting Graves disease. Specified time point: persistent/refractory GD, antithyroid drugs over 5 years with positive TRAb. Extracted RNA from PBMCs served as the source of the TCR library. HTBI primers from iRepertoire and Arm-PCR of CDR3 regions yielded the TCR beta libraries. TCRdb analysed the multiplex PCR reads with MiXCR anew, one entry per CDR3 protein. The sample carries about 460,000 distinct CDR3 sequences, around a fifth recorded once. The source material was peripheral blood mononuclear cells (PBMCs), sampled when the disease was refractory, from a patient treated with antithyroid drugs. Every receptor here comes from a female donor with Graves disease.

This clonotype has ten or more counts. DNA for the CDR3: TGCAGTGCTAGGGACAGCCCCTACGAGCAGTACTTC. Translated, it gives CSARDSPYEQYF. The chain recombines TRBV20-1 with TRBJ2-7; D is perhaps TRBD1 (6 bases). The CDR3 consists of 12 residues. V was pared by 3 bases and J by 2 bases, with 8 bases between. CDR1 and CDR2 from the germline V gene are DFQATT and SNEGSKA (reference sequence).

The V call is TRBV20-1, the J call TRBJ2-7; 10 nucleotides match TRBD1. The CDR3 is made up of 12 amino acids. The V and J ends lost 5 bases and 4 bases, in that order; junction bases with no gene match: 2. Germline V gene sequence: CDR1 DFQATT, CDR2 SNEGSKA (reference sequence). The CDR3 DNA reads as TGCAGTGCTTTGGACAGGGGGTACGAGCAGTACTTC. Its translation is CSALDRGYEQYF.

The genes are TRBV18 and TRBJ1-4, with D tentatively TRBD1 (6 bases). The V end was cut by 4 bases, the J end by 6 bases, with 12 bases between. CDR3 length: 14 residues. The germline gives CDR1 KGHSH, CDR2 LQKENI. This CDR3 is CASSQDRRDEKLFF. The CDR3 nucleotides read TGTGCCAGCTCACAAGACAGGAGGGATGAAAAACTGTTTTTT.

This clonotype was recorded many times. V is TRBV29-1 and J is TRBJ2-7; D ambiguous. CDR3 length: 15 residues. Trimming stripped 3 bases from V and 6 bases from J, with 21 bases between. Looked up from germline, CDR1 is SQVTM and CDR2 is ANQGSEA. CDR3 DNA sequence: TGCAGCGTTGAGGGTCCAGGCAGCAGCCGTGGCGAGCAGTACTTC. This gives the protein CSVEGPGSSRGEQYF.

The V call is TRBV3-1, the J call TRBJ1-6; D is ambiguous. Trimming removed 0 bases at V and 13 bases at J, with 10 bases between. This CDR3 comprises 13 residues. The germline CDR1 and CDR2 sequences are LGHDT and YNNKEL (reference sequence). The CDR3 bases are TGTGCCAGCAGCCAAGACGGAGGGCGGCCCCTCCACTTT. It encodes CASSQDGGRPLHF.

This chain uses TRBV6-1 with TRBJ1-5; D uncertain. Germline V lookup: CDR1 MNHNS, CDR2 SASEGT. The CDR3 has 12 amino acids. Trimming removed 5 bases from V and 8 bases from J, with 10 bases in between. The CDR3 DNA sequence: TGTGCCAGCAGTAACCCCGGAGAGCCCCAGCATTTT. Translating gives CASSNPGEPQHF.

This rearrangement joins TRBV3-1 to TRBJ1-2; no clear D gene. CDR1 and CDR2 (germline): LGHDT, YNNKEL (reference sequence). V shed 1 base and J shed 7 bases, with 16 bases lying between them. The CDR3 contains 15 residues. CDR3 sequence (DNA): TGTGCCAGCAGCCAAGGACACACGGGGAACCGTGGCTACACCTTC. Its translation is CASSQGHTGNRGYTF.

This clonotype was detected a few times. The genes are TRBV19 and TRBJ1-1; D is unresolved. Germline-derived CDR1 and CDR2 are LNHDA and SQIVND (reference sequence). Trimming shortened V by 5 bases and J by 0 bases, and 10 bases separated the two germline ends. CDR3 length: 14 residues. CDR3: CASSVGFMNTEAFF. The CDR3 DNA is TGTGCCAGTAGTGTCGGGTTCATGAACACTGAAGCTTTCTTT.

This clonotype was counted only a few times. The CDR3 protein is CSANPFKQGPYEQYF. CDR3 bases: TGCAGTGCCAACCCGTTTAAGCAGGGGCCCTACGAGCAGTACTTC. V gene TRBV20-1 combines with J gene TRBJ2-7, with D perhaps TRBD1 (6 bases). Trimming took 6 bases from V and 2 from J, leaving 20 bases between them. The CDR3 spans 15 residues. CDR1 and CDR2 from the germline V gene are DFQATT and SNEGSKA (reference sequence).

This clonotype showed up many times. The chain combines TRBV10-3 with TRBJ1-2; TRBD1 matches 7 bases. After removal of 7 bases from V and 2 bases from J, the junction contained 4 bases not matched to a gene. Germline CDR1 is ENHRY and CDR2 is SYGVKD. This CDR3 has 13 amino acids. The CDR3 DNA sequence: TGTGCCATCACTACGACAGGGAACTATGGCTACACCTTC. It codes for CAITTTGNYGYTF.

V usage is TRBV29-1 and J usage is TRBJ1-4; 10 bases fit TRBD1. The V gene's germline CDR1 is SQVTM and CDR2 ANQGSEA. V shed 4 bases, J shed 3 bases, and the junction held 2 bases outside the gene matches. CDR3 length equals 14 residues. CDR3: CSVGTGGPNEKLFF. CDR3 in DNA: TGCAGCGTTGGGACAGGGGGGCCTAATGAAAAACTGTTTTTT.

CDR3 region: CASSLLLSPWEAFF. Written as DNA, the CDR3 is TGTGCCAGCAGCTTATTGTTATCCCCCTGGGAAGCTTTCTTT. The V and J genes are TRBV7-2 and TRBJ1-1, with D unclear. The CDR3 runs to 14 residues. V was shortened by 2 bases and J by 8 bases, with 15 bases between the two germline ends. Per the germline V gene, CDR1 is SGHTA and CDR2 is FQGNSA.

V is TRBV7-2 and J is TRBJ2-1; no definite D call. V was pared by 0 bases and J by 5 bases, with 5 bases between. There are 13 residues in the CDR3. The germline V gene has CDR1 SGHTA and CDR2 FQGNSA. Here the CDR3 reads CASSLALNNEQFF. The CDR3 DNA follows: TGTGCCAGCAGCTTAGCTCTTAACAATGAGCAGTTCTTC.

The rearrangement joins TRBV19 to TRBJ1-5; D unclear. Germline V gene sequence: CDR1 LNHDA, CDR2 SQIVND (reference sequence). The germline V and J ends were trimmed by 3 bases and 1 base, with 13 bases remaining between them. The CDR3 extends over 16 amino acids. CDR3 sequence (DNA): TGTGCCAGTAGTATTTTTGCGGGTCTCAGCAATCAGCCCCAGCATTTT. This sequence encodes CASSIFAGLSNQPQHF.